This T cell receptor (beta chain) was obtained from a study of T cell responses to AZD1222 COVID-19 vaccine. About the research overall: Second-dose schedules of about 4 or about 12 weeks were combined.

Remarks on this clone: Its specificity is unknown.

Findings and limits, study-wide: The donor group comprised mostly white British people and more females; the analysis possibly underestimated clonal diversity. Only 5 to 7 AZD1222 recipients were seropositive at baseline. The study reported that nearly half of spike-specific TCRs target unmutated variant regions.

Sequencing was performed with immunoSEQ multiplex PCR; in TCRdb, only in-frame clones are kept and a portion is missing. The table records over 150,000 clones, 90% of them present only once. Trimming pared 2 bases from V and 7 bases from J, leaving 11 bases between. Germline-derived CDR1 and CDR2 are MNHEY and SVGAGI. The CDR3 extends over 14 amino acids. This sample comprised peripheral blood, obtained on day 0 of AZD1222 vaccination. The chain couples TRBV6-5 to TRBJ2-2; TRBD1 or TRBD2 may be the D gene (5 bases each). The receptor was isolated from an adult in good health. As DNA, the CDR3 is TGTGCCAGCAGTTACATAGGGACGGGCGGGGAGCTGTTTTTT. Protein: CASSYIGTGGELFF.